Many counts were recorded for the clone carrying this TCR beta chain. Its target is not known. RNA transcripts yielded amplified TCR beta CDR3 regions. TCR CDR3 underwent first-round RT-PCR with the HTBI primer set. TCRdb called the multiplex PCR reads again in MiXCR, with one record for every CDR3 protein. Of approximately 380,000 distinct CDR3 sequences in the sample, about 14% were seen once. The data originate from a study of T cells in Graves' hyperthyroidism and ophthalmopathy. Study at large: Pretreatment peripheral blood was obtained at initial diagnosis.

Exclusion of a patient resulted from uncontrolled infection, other autoimmune disease, pregnancy or lactation. Study-wide points: Most thyroid-expanded clonotypes above 0.001 were also found in blood.

This TCR was sampled from a man aged 50-59 years with Graves' ophthalmopathy. The sample consisted of blood.

The CDR3 DNA sequence: TGTGCCACCAGTGATTATGGCTACGAGCAGTACTTC. Its translation is CATSDYGYEQYF. The rearrangement uses TRBV24-1 and TRBJ2-7; D gene uncertain. CDR3 size: 12 residues. The V gene's germline CDR1 is KGHDR and CDR2 SFDVKD. With 2 bases removed from V and 3 bases from J, the gap between germline ends came to 4 bases.